Shown below are 8 T cell receptor beta chains from a single sample sequenced in a study of CD8 T cells in Susac syndrome. Random-hexamer reverse transcription was applied to about 0.45 to 1 ug RNA. TCRdb reprocessed the immunoSEQ multiplex PCR reads with MiXCR, giving one entry per CDR3 protein. The repertoire holds more than 95,000 distinct CDR3 sequences, 90% to 95% seen once, with roughly 0.094% in the top ten. Sequencing was done on a sample of CD4+ T cells from PBMCs. The receptors shown here come from a human donor with multiple sclerosis.

A single count supports this clonotype. V gene TRBV6-5 combines with J gene TRBJ1-6; TRBD1 is a possible D gene (6 bases). Per the germline V gene, CDR1 is MNHEY and CDR2 is SVGAGI. Trimming took off 5 bases at V and 10 bases at J, with 12 bases between the two ends. This CDR3 has 13 amino acids. The CDR3 bases are TGTGCCAGCAGTCGGGGGGCCAACTCACCCCTCCACTTT. The encoded protein is CASSRGANSPLHF.

This sequence joins TRBV10-3 and TRBJ1-4; tentative D call: TRBD1 (5 bases). V lost 0 bases and J 13 bases, leaving 9 bases between the germline ends. Germline V gives CDR1 ENHRY, CDR2 SYGVKD. The CDR3 covers 12 residues. The CDR3 DNA reads as TGTGCCATCAGTGAGTCGGGGACTGGACTGTTTTTT. Protein product: CAISESGTGLFF.

This clonotype appeared once. The genes are TRBV7-2 and TRBJ1-2; 9 bases fit TRBD1. This CDR3 comprises 14 residues. The germline gives CDR1 SGHTA, CDR2 FQGNSA. Trimming at V came to 7 bases and at J to 1 base, leaving 4 bases not matched to a gene. In DNA, the CDR3 is TGTGCCAGCACCAACAGGGGGCTTAACTATGGCTACACCTTC. Translating it yields CASTNRGLNYGYTF.

The genes are TRBV25-1 and TRBJ2-3; perhaps D is TRBD1 or TRBD2 (6 bases each). Between the trimmed V and J ends, which lost 2 bases and 6 bases, there was a span of 9 bases. CDR3 length equals 13 residues. Germline CDR1 is MGHDK and CDR2 is SYGVNS. The CDR3 DNA sequence: TGTGCCAGCAGTGAAGCCGGGGGCGATACGCAGTATTTT. It encodes CASSEAGGDTQYF.

The chain combines TRBV5-1 with TRBJ1-5; 9 nucleotides agree with TRBD1. Germline lookup yields CDR1 SGHRS and CDR2 YFSETQ. The CDR3 loop spans 17 amino acids. The ends lost 2 bases at V and 1 base at J; junction bases unmatched: 7. The CDR3 DNA reads TGCGCCAGCAGCTTACGGGACAGGGAGTTCAGCAATCAGCCCCAGCATTTT. Amino acid sequence: CASSLRDREFSNQPQHF.

V usage is TRBV27 and J usage is TRBJ1-2, with 7 bases aligning to TRBD1. The CDR3 contains 13 residues. The ends lost 5 bases at V and 5 bases at J; junction bases unmatched: 5. The germline V gene has CDR1 MNHEY and CDR2 SMNVEV (reference sequence). The CDR3 loop is CASSPQGRYGYTF. The CDR3 DNA reads as TGTGCCAGCAGTCCACAGGGGAGGTATGGCTACACCTTC.

The rearrangement links TRBV2 to TRBJ1-4; 7 nucleotides match TRBD1. The CDR3 contains 15 residues. Germline loops: CDR1 SNHLY, CDR2 FYNNEI. The junction had 12 bases not matched to a gene; V was cut back by 7 bases and J by 7 bases. The CDR3 nucleotides are TGTGCCAGCACCCTACAGGGGTTAGGCGCTGAAAAACTGTTTTTT. Residues: CASTLQGLGAEKLFF.

The chain couples TRBV28 to TRBJ1-1; D is perhaps TRBD1 (6 bases). Trimming removed 6 bases from V and 2 bases from J, with 16 bases in between. CDR1 and CDR2 (germline): MDHEN, SYDVKM. The CDR3 has 15 residues. CDR3 protein: CASSLPGTSNTEAFF. DNA of the CDR3: TGTGCCAGCAGCTTACCCGGGACAAGTAACACTGAAGCTTTCTTT.